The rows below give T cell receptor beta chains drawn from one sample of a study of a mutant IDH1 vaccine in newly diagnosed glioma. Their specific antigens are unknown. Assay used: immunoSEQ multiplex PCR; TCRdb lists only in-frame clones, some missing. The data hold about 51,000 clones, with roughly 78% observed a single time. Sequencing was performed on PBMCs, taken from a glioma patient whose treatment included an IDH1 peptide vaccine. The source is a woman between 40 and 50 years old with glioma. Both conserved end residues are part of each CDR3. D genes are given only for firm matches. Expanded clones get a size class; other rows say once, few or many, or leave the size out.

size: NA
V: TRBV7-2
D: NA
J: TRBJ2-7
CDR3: CASSLESGQWGAEQYF
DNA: TGTGCCAGCAGCCTAGAATCAGGACAGTGGGGCGCCGAGCAGTACTTC

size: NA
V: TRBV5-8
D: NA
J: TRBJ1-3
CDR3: CASSPVGSGNTIYF
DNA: TGTGCCAGCAGCCCTGTAGGATCCGGAAACACCATATATTTT

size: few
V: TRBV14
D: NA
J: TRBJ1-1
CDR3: CASSLSREAFF
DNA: TGTGCCAGCAGCCTCTCCCGTGAAGCTTTCTTT

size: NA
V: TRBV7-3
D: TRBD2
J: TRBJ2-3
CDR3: CASSLTPRTSGGPSTDTQYF
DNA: TGTGCCAGCAGCCTAACCCCTAGGACTAGCGGGGGTCCGAGCACAGATACGCAGTATTTT

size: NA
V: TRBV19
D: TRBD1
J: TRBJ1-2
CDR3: CASTVFQGGNYGYTF
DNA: TGTGCCAGTACGGTCTTCCAGGGGGGAAACTATGGCTACACCTTC

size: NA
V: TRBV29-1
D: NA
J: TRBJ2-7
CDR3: CSVEDRRLTRCYEQYF
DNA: TGCAGCGTTGAAGATCGGAGACTAACAAGGTGCTACGAGCAGTACTTC

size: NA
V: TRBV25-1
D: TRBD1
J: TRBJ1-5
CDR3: CASSGTGLKDQPQHF
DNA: TGTGCCAGCAGTGGGACAGGGCTAAAAGACCAGCCCCAGCATTTT

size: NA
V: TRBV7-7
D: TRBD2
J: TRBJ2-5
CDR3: CASSSGLAGRETQYF
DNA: TGTGCTAGCAGTTCGGGACTAGCGGGGAGGGAGACCCAGTACTTC

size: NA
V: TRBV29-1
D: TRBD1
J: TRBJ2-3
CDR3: CSVTNGQGYTDTQYF
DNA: TGCAGCGTCACCAATGGACAGGGGTACACAGATACGCAGTATTTT

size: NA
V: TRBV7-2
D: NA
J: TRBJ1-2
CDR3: CARGTRTEGYTF
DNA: TGTGCCAGAGGGACAAGGACCGAAGGCTACACCTTC

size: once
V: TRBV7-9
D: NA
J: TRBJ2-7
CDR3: CASSLGRGVLSYEQYF
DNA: TGTGCCAGCAGCTTAGGAAGGGGGGTGCTTAGCTACGAGCAGTACTTC

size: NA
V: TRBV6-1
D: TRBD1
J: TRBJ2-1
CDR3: CASRTTGSNEQFF
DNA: TGTGCCAGCAGGACGACAGGGTCTAATGAGCAGTTCTTC

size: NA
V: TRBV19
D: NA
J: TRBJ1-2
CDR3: CASSIDLESRGYTF
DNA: TGTGCCAGTAGTATAGATCTGGAGAGCCGGGGCTACACCTTC

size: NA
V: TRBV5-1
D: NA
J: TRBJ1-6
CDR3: CASSLVAETAFSYNSPLHF
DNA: TGCGCCAGCAGCTTGGTGGCAGAGACAGCTTTCTCCTATAATTCACCCCTCCACTTT